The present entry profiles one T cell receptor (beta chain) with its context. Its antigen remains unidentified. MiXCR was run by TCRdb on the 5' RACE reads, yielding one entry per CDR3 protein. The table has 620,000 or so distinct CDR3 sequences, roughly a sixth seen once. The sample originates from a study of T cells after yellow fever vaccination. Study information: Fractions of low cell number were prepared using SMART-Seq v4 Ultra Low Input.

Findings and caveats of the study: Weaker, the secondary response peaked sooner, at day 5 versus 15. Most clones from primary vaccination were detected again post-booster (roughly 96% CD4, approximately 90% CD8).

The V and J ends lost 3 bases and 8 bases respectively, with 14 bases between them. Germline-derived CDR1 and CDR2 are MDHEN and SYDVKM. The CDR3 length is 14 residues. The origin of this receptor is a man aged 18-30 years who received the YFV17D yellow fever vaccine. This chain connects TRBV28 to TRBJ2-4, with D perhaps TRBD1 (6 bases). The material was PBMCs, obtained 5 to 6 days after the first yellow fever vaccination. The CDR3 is CASSFLPGVDIQYF. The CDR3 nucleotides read TGTGCCAGCAGTTTTTTGCCAGGGGTGGACATTCAGTACTTC.